Listed below are T cell receptor beta chains from one sample, sequenced in a study of T cells after yellow fever vaccination. One entry per CDR3 protein, called by TCRdb with MiXCR from the 5' RACE reads. The data hold about 580,000 distinct CDR3 sequences, with 17% observed a single time. The specimen was PBMCs, collected roughly 5 days after the first yellow fever vaccination. These receptors all stem from a man between 18 and 29 years old who received the YFV17D yellow fever vaccine. CDR3s include the opening cysteine and the closing phenylalanine or tryptophan. The D gene is left open where the match is weak. Clone size is shown for a subset of rows, as once, few, many or a class of expanded clone.

V,J,size,D,DNA,CDR3
TRBV6-5,TRBJ1-1,-,TRBD1,TGTGCCAGCAGTTACCCGGGACAGGGGAATACTGAAGCTTTCTTT,CASSYPGQGNTEAFF
TRBV9,TRBJ2-1,many,-,TGTGCCAGCAGCGTAGCGCCGGGGGCGCCCCCATGGAATGAGCAGTTCTTC,CASSVAPGAPPWNEQFF
TRBV4-1,TRBJ1-2,-,-,TGCGCCAGCAGCCAACCGGGACACCGAAAAGGGGGCTACACCTTC,CASSQPGHRKGGYTF
TRBV29-1,TRBJ2-1,-,-,TGCAGCGTTGAAAGGCCCGCCGGCAAACACTACAATGAGCAGTTCTTC,CSVERPAGKHYNEQFF
TRBV18,TRBJ2-6,few,-,TGTGCCAGCTCACCAAACGGACGGGACTCTGGGGCCAACGTCCTGACTTTC,CASSPNGRDSGANVLTF
TRBV18,TRBJ2-7,few,TRBD1,TGTGCCAGCTCACCGGGGGAAACAGGGGGTCACGAGCAGTACTTC,CASSPGETGGHEQYF
TRBV4-2,TRBJ2-7,few,-,TGTGCCAGCAGCCGTAGCGGTAACTACGAGCAGTACTTC,CASSRSGNYEQYF
TRBV11-3,TRBJ2-1,-,-,TGTGCCAGCAGCCCAGACCCAAGGTACAATGAGCAGTTCTTC,CASSPDPRYNEQFF
TRBV29-1,TRBJ2-3,-,-,TGCAGCGTTGAAAAATCAGATACGCAGTATTTT,CSVEKSDTQYF
TRBV4-2,TRBJ2-7,-,-,TGTGCCAGCAGCCAAGTCGGCCGAGGGGACTACGAGCAGTACTTC,CASSQVGRGDYEQYF
TRBV7-8,TRBJ2-3,-,TRBD1,TGTGCCAGCAGCTTACCGAGGGCAGGGGGAAGCACAGATACGCAGTATTTT,CASSLPRAGGSTDTQYF
TRBV5-4,TRBJ1-5,-,TRBD1,TGTGCCAGCAGCCCGGGACAGGGGGCTAACAATCAGCCCCAGCATTTT,CASSPGQGANNQPQHF
TRBV27,TRBJ2-2,many,-,TGTGCCAGCAGTTTCATGAACACCGGGGAGCTGTTTTTT,CASSFMNTGELFF
TRBV6-2/TRBV6-3,TRBJ2-1,-,-,TGTGCCAGCACCAGCTCAGGGGTCCGGGCTGAGCAGTTCTTC,CASTSSGVRAEQFF
TRBV6-5,TRBJ2-1,few,-,TGTGCCAGCAGTTACCAGGGGTCCCCTAATGAGCAGTTCTTC,CASSYQGSPNEQFF
TRBV11-2,TRBJ2-1,-,-,TGTGCCAGGATTGGTAAGGTAGTCGTCGATGAGCAGTTCTTC,CARIGKVVVDEQFF
TRBV5-1,TRBJ2-2,-,-,TGCGCCAGCAGCTTGGAGGCGGGGAGCAACACCGGGGAGCTGTTTTTT,CASSLEAGSNTGELFF
TRBV20-1,TRBJ2-3,few,-,TGCAGTGCTAGTGGAGGGGCTTATACGCAGTATTTT,CSASGGAYTQYF
TRBV28,TRBJ2-3,few,-,TGTGCCAGCAGAGTGGCGGGGGCCCCAGATACGCAGTATTTT,CASRVAGAPDTQYF
TRBV2,TRBJ2-4,few,-,TGTGCCAGCATGGGCCGAGAGAAACTAGCCAAAAACATTCAGTACTTC,CASMGREKLAKNIQYF
TRBV15,TRBJ1-6,-,TRBD1,TGTGCCACCAGCAGAGATCGGACAGGGAATAATTCACCCCTCCACTTT,CATSRDRTGNNSPLHF
TRBV19,TRBJ2-1,-,-,TGTGCCAGTAGCCCTGATCCCTGGGGGTACAATGAGCAGTTCTTC,CASSPDPWGYNEQFF
TRBV20-1,TRBJ2-7,few,TRBD2,TGCAGTGCTAGGGTCGGGGGGGGCTACGAGCAGTACTTC,CSARVGGGYEQYF
TRBV7-2,TRBJ2-7,-,-,TGTGCCAGCAGCTTAACCCCGTCCGGGGGGCTGCAGTACTTC,CASSLTPSGGLQYF
TRBV7-3,TRBJ1-1,few,-,TGTGCCAGCAGCGAGGGGAGCATGAACACTGAAGCTTTCTTT,CASSEGSMNTEAFF
TRBV24-1,TRBJ2-5,-,-,TGTGCCACCAGTGAAGGATCCCAAGAGACCCAGTACTTC,CATSEGSQETQYF
TRBV7-6,TRBJ2-5,-,-,TGTGCCAGCAGCTTGGGGGGACTCCGGGAGACCCAGTACTTC,CASSLGGLRETQYF
TRBV5-1,TRBJ1-1,-,TRBD1,TGCGCCAGCAGCTTTGATGACAGGGGGCCCGGGAACACTGAAGCTTTCTTT,CASSFDDRGPGNTEAFF